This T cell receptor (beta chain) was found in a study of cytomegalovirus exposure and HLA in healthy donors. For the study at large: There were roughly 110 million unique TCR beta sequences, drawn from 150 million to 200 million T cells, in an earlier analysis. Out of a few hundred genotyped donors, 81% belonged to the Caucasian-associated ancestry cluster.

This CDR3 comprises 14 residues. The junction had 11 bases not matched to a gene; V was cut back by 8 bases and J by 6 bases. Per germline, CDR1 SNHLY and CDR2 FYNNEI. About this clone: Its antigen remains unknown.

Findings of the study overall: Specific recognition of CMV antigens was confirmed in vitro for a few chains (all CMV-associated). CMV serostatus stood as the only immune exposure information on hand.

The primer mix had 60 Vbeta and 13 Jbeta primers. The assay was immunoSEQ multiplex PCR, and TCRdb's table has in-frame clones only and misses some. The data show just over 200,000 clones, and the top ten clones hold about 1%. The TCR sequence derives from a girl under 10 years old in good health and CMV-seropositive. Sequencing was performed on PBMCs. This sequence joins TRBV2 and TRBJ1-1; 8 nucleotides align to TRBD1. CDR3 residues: CASGQGVQEAEAFF. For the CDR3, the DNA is TGTGCCAGCGGACAGGGAGTTCAAGAGGCTGAAGCTTTCTTT.